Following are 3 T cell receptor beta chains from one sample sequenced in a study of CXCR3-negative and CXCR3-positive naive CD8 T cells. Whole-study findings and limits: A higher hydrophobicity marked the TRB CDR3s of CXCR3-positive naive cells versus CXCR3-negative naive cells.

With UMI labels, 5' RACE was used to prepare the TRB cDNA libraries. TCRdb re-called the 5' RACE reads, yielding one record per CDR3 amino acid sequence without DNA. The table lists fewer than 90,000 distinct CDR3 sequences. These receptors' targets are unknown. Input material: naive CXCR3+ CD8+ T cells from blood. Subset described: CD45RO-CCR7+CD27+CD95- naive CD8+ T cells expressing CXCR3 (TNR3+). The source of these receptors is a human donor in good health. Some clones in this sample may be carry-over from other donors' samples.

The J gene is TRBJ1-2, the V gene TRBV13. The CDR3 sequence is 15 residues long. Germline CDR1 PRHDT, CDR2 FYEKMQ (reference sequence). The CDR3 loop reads CASSPRHVWNYGYTF.

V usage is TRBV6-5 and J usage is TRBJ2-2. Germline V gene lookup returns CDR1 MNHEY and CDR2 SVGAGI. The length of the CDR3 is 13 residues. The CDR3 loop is CASSYGATGELFF.

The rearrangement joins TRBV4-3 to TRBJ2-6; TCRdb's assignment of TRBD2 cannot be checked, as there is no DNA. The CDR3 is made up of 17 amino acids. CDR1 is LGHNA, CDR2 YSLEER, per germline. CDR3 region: CASSRSGGTSGANVLTF.